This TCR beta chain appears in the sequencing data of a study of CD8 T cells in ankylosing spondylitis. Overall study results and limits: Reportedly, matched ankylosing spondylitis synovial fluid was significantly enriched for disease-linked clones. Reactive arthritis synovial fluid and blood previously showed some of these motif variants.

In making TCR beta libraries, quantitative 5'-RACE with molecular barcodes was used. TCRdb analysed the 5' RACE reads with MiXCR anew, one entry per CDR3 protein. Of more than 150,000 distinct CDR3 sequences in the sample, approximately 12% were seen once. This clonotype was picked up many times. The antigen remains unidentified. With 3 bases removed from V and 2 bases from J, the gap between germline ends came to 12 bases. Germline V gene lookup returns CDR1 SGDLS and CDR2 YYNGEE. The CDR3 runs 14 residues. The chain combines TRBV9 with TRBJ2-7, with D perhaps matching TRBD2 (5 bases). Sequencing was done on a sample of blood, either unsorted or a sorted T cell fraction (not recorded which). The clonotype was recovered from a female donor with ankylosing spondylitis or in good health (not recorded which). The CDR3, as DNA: TGTGCCAGCAGCGCCGGACTGGGAGCCTACGAGCAGTACTTC. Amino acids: CASSAGLGAYEQYF. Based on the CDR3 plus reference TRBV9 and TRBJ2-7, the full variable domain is DSGVTQTPKHLITATGQRVTLRCSPRSGDLSVYWYQQSLDQGLQFLIQYYNGEERAKGNILERFSAQQFPDLHSELNLSSLELGDSALYFCASSAGLGAYEQYFGPGTRLTVT.